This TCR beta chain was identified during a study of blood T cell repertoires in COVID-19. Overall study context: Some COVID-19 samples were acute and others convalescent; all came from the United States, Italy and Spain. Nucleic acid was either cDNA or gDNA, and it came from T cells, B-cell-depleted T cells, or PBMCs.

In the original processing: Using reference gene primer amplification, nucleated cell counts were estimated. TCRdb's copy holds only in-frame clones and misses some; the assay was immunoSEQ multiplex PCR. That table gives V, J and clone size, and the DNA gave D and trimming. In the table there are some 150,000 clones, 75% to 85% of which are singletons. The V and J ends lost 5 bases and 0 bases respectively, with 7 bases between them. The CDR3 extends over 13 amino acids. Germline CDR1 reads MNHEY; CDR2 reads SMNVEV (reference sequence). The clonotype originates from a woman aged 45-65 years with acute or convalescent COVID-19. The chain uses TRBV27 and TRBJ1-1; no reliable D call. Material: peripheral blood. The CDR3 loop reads CASSRFMNTEAFF. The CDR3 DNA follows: TGTGCCAGCAGTCGGTTTATGAACACTGAAGCTTTCTTT.